A selection of T cell receptor beta chains follows, all from one sample in a study of radiation and T cells in renal cell carcinoma. The data were produced by immunoSEQ multiplex PCR, yet TCRdb's version contains in-frame clones alone and is incomplete. The top ten hold approximately 33% of the sample, which has tens of thousands of clones, around 85% seen once. Sample: blood, taken from a patient whose treatment included radiotherapy and nephrectomy. Receptors were obtained from a man between 60 and 75 years old with renal cell carcinoma. Each CDR3 is given with its conserved first and last residue. The order of the fields is D gene, CDR3 length, J gene, V gene, clone size, CDR3 DNA, CDR3 protein. The D gene is left open where the match is weak. Clone size, where shown, is once, few, many, or a class for clones that have expanded.

d_gene: TRBD1
len: 14
j_gene: TRBJ2-5
v_gene: TRBV28
abundance: many
CDR3nt: TGTGCCAGCAGTCCCCTCCGGGACAGGGAGACCCAGTACTTC
CDR3aa: CASSPLRDRETQYF

d_gene: NA
len: 14
j_gene: TRBJ1-5
v_gene: TRBV18
abundance: NA
CDR3nt: TGTGCCAGCTCACCAGGGGGGGAATGGAAGCCCCAGCATTTT
CDR3aa: CASSPGGEWKPQHF

d_gene: NA
len: 12
j_gene: TRBJ2-5
v_gene: TRBV14
abundance: NA
CDR3nt: TGTGCCAGCTCTTGGTTTGGGGAGACCCAGTACTTC
CDR3aa: CASSWFGETQYF

d_gene: NA
len: 14
j_gene: TRBJ2-3
v_gene: TRBV7-2
abundance: once
CDR3nt: TGTGCCAGCAGCTTAGCGGTTATCACAGATACGCAGTATTTT
CDR3aa: CASSLAVITDTQYF

d_gene: NA
len: 14
j_gene: TRBJ2-7
v_gene: TRBV28
abundance: few
CDR3nt: TGTGCCAGCAGTCCATTATCCGGGGCCTACGAGCAGTACTTC
CDR3aa: CASSPLSGAYEQYF

d_gene: TRBD2
len: 15
j_gene: TRBJ2-1
v_gene: TRBV7-2
abundance: NA
CDR3nt: TGTGCCAGCAGCCCCGGGGCTAGCGGGGGGCCTCGTCAGTTCTTC
CDR3aa: CASSPGASGGPRQFF

d_gene: TRBD1
len: 15
j_gene: TRBJ2-4
v_gene: TRBV5-1
abundance: once
CDR3nt: TGCGCCAGCAGCCCATATGGACAGGGCGGTGACATTCAGTACTTC
CDR3aa: CASSPYGQGGDIQYF

d_gene: NA
len: 13
j_gene: TRBJ2-3
v_gene: TRBV11-3
abundance: NA
CDR3nt: TGTGCCAGCAGCTTAGACGGTTTGGATACGCAGTATTTT
CDR3aa: CASSLDGLDTQYF

d_gene: TRBD1
len: 17
j_gene: TRBJ1-2
v_gene: TRBV19
abundance: NA
CDR3nt: TGTGCCAGTAGTATAGACGCCAGGACAGGGCTAAACTATGGCTACACCTTC
CDR3aa: CASSIDARTGLNYGYTF

d_gene: TRBD1
len: 14
j_gene: TRBJ2-3
v_gene: TRBV14
abundance: NA
CDR3nt: TGTGCCAGCAGCCGTGACAGGGGCCCAGATACGCAGTATTTT
CDR3aa: CASSRDRGPDTQYF

d_gene: NA
len: 14
j_gene: TRBJ2-1
v_gene: TRBV4-3
abundance: NA
CDR3nt: TGCGCCAGCAGCCAAGCGGCGGGAATCAATGAGCAGTTCTTC
CDR3aa: CASSQAAGINEQFF

d_gene: NA
len: 15
j_gene: TRBJ2-3
v_gene: TRBV14
abundance: NA
CDR3nt: TGTGCCAGCAGCCAAGGAGCTACCAGCACAGATACGCAGTATTTT
CDR3aa: CASSQGATSTDTQYF

d_gene: TRBD1
len: 15
j_gene: TRBJ2-5
v_gene: TRBV18
abundance: NA
CDR3nt: TGTGCCAGCTCACCCTACAGGGGTAGTATGGAGACCCAGTACTTC
CDR3aa: CASSPYRGSMETQYF

d_gene: NA
len: 13
j_gene: TRBJ1-6
v_gene: TRBV7-6
abundance: NA
CDR3nt: TGTGCCAGCAGCTTAGGGTCAGATTCACCCCTCCACTTT
CDR3aa: CASSLGSDSPLHF

d_gene: NA
len: 15
j_gene: TRBJ2-7
v_gene: TRBV6-5
abundance: NA
CDR3nt: TGTGCCAGCAGCTTACCTTATCAGGGGGGCTACGAGCAGTACTTC
CDR3aa: CASSLPYQGGYEQYF

d_gene: NA
len: 18
j_gene: TRBJ2-7
v_gene: TRBV4-1
abundance: NA
CDR3nt: TGCGCCAGCAGCCAACATACGACAGGAGGGGGCGCCTCCTACGAGCAGTACTTC
CDR3aa: CASSQHTTGGGASYEQYF

d_gene: NA
len: 15
j_gene: TRBJ2-1
v_gene: TRBV5-1
abundance: NA
CDR3nt: TGCGCCAGCAGCTTGGAAGGGACGGGGTACAATGAGCAGTTCTTC
CDR3aa: CASSLEGTGYNEQFF

d_gene: NA
len: 17
j_gene: TRBJ1-2
v_gene: TRBV7-2
abundance: NA
CDR3nt: TGTGCCAGCAGCTTAGGAGGGTTGGGGGGCCTCATCTATGGCTACACCTTC
CDR3aa: CASSLGGLGGLIYGYTF

d_gene: NA
len: 12
j_gene: TRBJ2-7
v_gene: TRBV2
abundance: NA
CDR3nt: TGTGCCAGCAGGCCTGACAGCTACGAGCAGTACTTC
CDR3aa: CASRPDSYEQYF

d_gene: NA
len: 13
j_gene: TRBJ2-5
v_gene: TRBV9
abundance: NA
CDR3nt: TGTGCCAGCAGCGGGGACCCGCGGGAGACCCAGTACTTC
CDR3aa: CASSGDPRETQYF

d_gene: TRBD2
len: 16
j_gene: TRBJ2-1
v_gene: TRBV27
abundance: many
CDR3nt: TGTGCCAGCACCGAGGGACTAGCGGGATTAGTAGATGAGCAGTTCTTC
CDR3aa: CASTEGLAGLVDEQFF

d_gene: TRBD2
len: 15
j_gene: TRBJ2-3
v_gene: TRBV11-2
abundance: NA
CDR3nt: TGTGCCAGCAGCTTAGACGCGGGAGGCGCAGATACGCAGTATTTT
CDR3aa: CASSLDAGGADTQYF

d_gene: NA
len: 15
j_gene: TRBJ2-4
v_gene: TRBV2
abundance: NA
CDR3nt: TGTGCCAGCAGTCGGAGGGCCGATGCCAAAAACATTCAGTACTTC
CDR3aa: CASSRRADAKNIQYF

d_gene: TRBD1
len: 15
j_gene: TRBJ1-4
v_gene: TRBV4-1
abundance: few
CDR3nt: TGCGCCAGCAGCCAAGATTACAGGGGGCCCCGAAAACTGTTTTTT
CDR3aa: CASSQDYRGPRKLFF

d_gene: TRBD2
len: 17
j_gene: TRBJ2-1
v_gene: TRBV10-3
abundance: NA
CDR3nt: TGTGCCATCAGTGATTCCGGGGGGAGAAAAATATACAATGAGCAGTTCTTC
CDR3aa: CAISDSGGRKIYNEQFF

d_gene: TRBD1
len: 17
j_gene: TRBJ1-6
v_gene: TRBV13
abundance: once
CDR3nt: TGTGCCAGCAGCTCTAGAGACAGGGGGACCTATAATTCACCCCTCCACTTT
CDR3aa: CASSSRDRGTYNSPLHF

d_gene: TRBD2
len: 15
j_gene: TRBJ2-1
v_gene: TRBV9
abundance: few
CDR3nt: TGTGCCAGCAGCTTCGGGACTAGCGGGAGTAATGAGCAGTTCTTC
CDR3aa: CASSFGTSGSNEQFF

d_gene: NA
len: 14
j_gene: TRBJ2-3
v_gene: TRBV7-2
abundance: NA
CDR3nt: TGTGCCAGCAGCGTTCGGAGGGCTCCAGATACGCAGTATTTT
CDR3aa: CASSVRRAPDTQYF

d_gene: NA
len: 16
j_gene: TRBJ2-4
v_gene: TRBV5-1
abundance: NA
CDR3nt: TGCGCCAGCAGCGCTGGAGGGGTCAGGGCCAAAAACATTCAGTACTTC
CDR3aa: CASSAGGVRAKNIQYF

d_gene: TRBD2
len: 15
j_gene: TRBJ2-3
v_gene: TRBV2
abundance: NA
CDR3nt: TGTGCCAGCAGTGTCGGCGGGAGGGCCTATGATACGCAGTATTTT
CDR3aa: CASSVGGRAYDTQYF

d_gene: NA
len: 16
j_gene: TRBJ2-1
v_gene: TRBV6-7
abundance: NA
CDR3nt: TGTGCCAGCAGAAAGATAAGTGGGTTTACCTACAATGAGCAGTTCTTC
CDR3aa: CASRKISGFTYNEQFF

d_gene: TRBD1
len: 15
j_gene: TRBJ1-5
v_gene: TRBV18
abundance: few
CDR3nt: TGTGCCAGCTCACCGGACAGGGGGGGCAATCAGCCCCAGCATTTT
CDR3aa: CASSPDRGGNQPQHF

d_gene: TRBD1
len: 15
j_gene: TRBJ2-1
v_gene: TRBV5-1
abundance: once
CDR3nt: TGCGCCAGCAGCCTAGGACAGGGGGTATACAATGAGCAGTTCTTC
CDR3aa: CASSLGQGVYNEQFF

d_gene: NA
len: 12
j_gene: TRBJ2-2
v_gene: TRBV5-6
abundance: NA
CDR3nt: TGTGCCAGCAGCCTTAACACCGGGGAGCTGTTTTTT
CDR3aa: CASSLNTGELFF

d_gene: NA
len: 16
j_gene: TRBJ2-5
v_gene: TRBV4-3
abundance: NA
CDR3nt: TGCGCCAGCAGCCAAGACGGTTCAGGCACCCAAGAGACCCAGTACTTC
CDR3aa: CASSQDGSGTQETQYF

d_gene: TRBD1
len: 14
j_gene: TRBJ2-4
v_gene: TRBV5-1
abundance: NA
CDR3nt: TGCGCCAGCAGCTACGGACAGGGGGCCTACATTCAGTACTTC
CDR3aa: CASSYGQGAYIQYF

d_gene: NA
len: 13
j_gene: TRBJ1-1
v_gene: TRBV7-3
abundance: NA
CDR3nt: TGTGCCAGCAGCTTACCAGGGTGGACTGAAGCTTTCTTT
CDR3aa: CASSLPGWTEAFF

d_gene: TRBD1
len: 14
j_gene: TRBJ1-5
v_gene: TRBV30
abundance: NA
CDR3nt: TGTGCCTGGAGGACAGGGGCACCTAATCAGCCCCAGCATTTT
CDR3aa: CAWRTGAPNQPQHF

d_gene: TRBD2
len: 15
j_gene: TRBJ2-7
v_gene: TRBV19
abundance: NA
CDR3nt: TGTGCCAGTAGTCCTACTAGCGGGGCGACCTACGAGCAGTACTTC
CDR3aa: CASSPTSGATYEQYF

d_gene: NA
len: 16
j_gene: TRBJ2-5
v_gene: TRBV27
abundance: few
CDR3nt: TGTGCCAGCAGCCTACGGGGACGGGGAAGCCAAGAGACCCAGTACTTC
CDR3aa: CASSLRGRGSQETQYF

d_gene: TRBD2
len: 15
j_gene: TRBJ2-1
v_gene: TRBV5-4
abundance: NA
CDR3nt: TGTGCCAGCAGCTTTAGCGGGAGCTCCTACAATGAGCAGTTCTTC
CDR3aa: CASSFSGSSYNEQFF

d_gene: NA
len: 15
j_gene: TRBJ2-7
v_gene: TRBV7-9
abundance: NA
CDR3nt: TGTGCCAGCAGCTTGAATCTGGGCAGCGGGTACGAGCAGTACTTC
CDR3aa: CASSLNLGSGYEQYF

d_gene: TRBD1
len: 15
j_gene: TRBJ2-2
v_gene: TRBV7-2
abundance: NA
CDR3nt: TGTGCCAGCAGCTTGGACAGGGGGGGCACCGGGGAGCTGTTTTTT
CDR3aa: CASSLDRGGTGELFF

d_gene: NA
len: 12
j_gene: TRBJ2-7
v_gene: TRBV29-1
abundance: NA
CDR3nt: TGCAGCGTTGTTGGGAACTCCTACGAGCAGTACTTC
CDR3aa: CSVVGNSYEQYF

d_gene: NA
len: 14
j_gene: TRBJ2-7
v_gene: TRBV7-2
abundance: NA
CDR3nt: TGTGCCAGCAGCCAAGGCTGGGATTCCTACGAGCAGTACTTC
CDR3aa: CASSQGWDSYEQYF

d_gene: TRBD2
len: 15
j_gene: TRBJ2-1
v_gene: TRBV7-2
abundance: NA
CDR3nt: TGTGCCAGCAGCCCGTCCGGGACTAGTTCCCGTCAGCAGTTCTTC
CDR3aa: CASSPSGTSSRQQFF

d_gene: NA
len: 14
j_gene: TRBJ1-2
v_gene: TRBV15
abundance: NA
CDR3nt: TGTGCCACCAGCTTGAACGACAATCCCTATGGCTACACCTTC
CDR3aa: CATSLNDNPYGYTF

d_gene: NA
len: 13
j_gene: TRBJ2-4
v_gene: TRBV19
abundance: NA
CDR3nt: TGTGCCAGTACCCCCCGGGGGGCGAACATTCAGTACTTC
CDR3aa: CASTPRGANIQYF

d_gene: NA
len: 13
j_gene: TRBJ1-3
v_gene: TRBV7-2
abundance: NA
CDR3nt: TGTGCCAGCGTCCTAGAGGCTGGAAACACCATATATTTT
CDR3aa: CASVLEAGNTIYF

d_gene: TRBD1
len: 15
j_gene: TRBJ2-7
v_gene: TRBV6-6
abundance: NA
CDR3nt: TGTGCCAGCAGCCCTCGACAGGGGGCTGCCTACGAGCAGTACTTC
CDR3aa: CASSPRQGAAYEQYF

d_gene: NA
len: 13
j_gene: TRBJ1-4
v_gene: TRBV2
abundance: few
CDR3nt: TGTGCCAGCAGTGAGGTCGGGGAGGGGAAACTGTTTTTT
CDR3aa: CASSEVGEGKLFF

d_gene: TRBD2
len: 13
j_gene: TRBJ2-5
v_gene: TRBV10-1
abundance: NA
CDR3nt: TGCGCCAGCAGTGAGTCGGTTGGGAGGGCCCAGTACTTC
CDR3aa: CASSESVGRAQYF